This T cell receptor beta chain was found in a study of T cell changes during pregnancy in multiple sclerosis. The germline V and J ends were trimmed by 7 bases and 0 bases, with 13 bases remaining between them. From germline, CDR1 is SNHLY and CDR2 FYNNEI. The CDR3 has 14 amino acids. TCRdb's copy holds only in-frame clones and misses some; the assay was immunoSEQ multiplex PCR. The sample contains 20,000 to 25,000 clones, about 90% of which appear only once. The TCR was taken from a female donor in good health, enrolled as a control in a pregnancy study. The source material was CD8+ T cells from peripheral blood mononuclear cells, sampled in the second trimester of pregnancy. V usage is TRBV2 and J usage is TRBJ2-7; D is perhaps TRBD2 (6 bases). In DNA form, the CDR3 reads TGTGCCAGCACTGAGGGAGGTATCTCCTACGAGCAGTACTTC. Translated, it gives CASTEGGISYEQYF.